Each of the 29 T cell receptor beta chains below was sequenced from the same sample in a study of blood T cell repertoires in COVID-19 (TCRdb year 2020). Library preparation employed the immunoSEQ multiplex PCR assay. What TCRdb holds here is the immuneACCESS table cut down to in-frame rearrangements. Part of the clones is not present; checked against another copy, under half of the missing clones reflect an unresolved V gene, and the others are unexplained. In all, the sample holds approximately 57,000 clones, and roughly 89% of those were seen once. The ten largest make up approximately 3.9% of the sample. Source material: peripheral blood. These receptors were collected from a man in his fifties or sixties with acute or convalescent COVID-19.

The chain has TRBV19 and TRBJ1-1; D not resolved. The V gene's germline CDR1 is LNHDA and CDR2 SQIVND (reference sequence). The CDR3 is 16 amino acids. The V gene lost 6 bases and the J gene lost 4 bases, with 21 bases spanning the gap. The chain's CDR3 is CASSRGEVGPGTEAFF. Written as DNA, the CDR3 is TGTGCCAGTAGCCGCGGGGAGGTAGGGCCGGGCACTGAAGCTTTCTTT.

A single count supports this clone. The V and J genes are TRBV19 and TRBJ2-7, with TRBD1 matching over 11 bases. Germline trimming cut 7 bases from V and 1 base from J; bases unmatched to any gene: 3. The CDR3 has 14 amino acids. The germline V gene has CDR1 LNHDA and CDR2 SQIVND (reference sequence). As DNA, the CDR3 is TGTGCCAGTACCGGGACAGGGGGATCCTACGAGCAGTACTTC. It yields the protein CASTGTGGSYEQYF.

Judged by abundance, this clone is medium-sized (0.01 to 0.1%). The CDR3 DNA sequence: TGTGCCTGGAGTGACGTCCCTAGCGGGAGAATTGAGGATGAGCAGTTCTTC. It encodes CAWSDVPSGRIEDEQFF. J is TRBJ2-1 and V is TRBV30, with TRBD2 matching over 10 bases. Germline V gene lookup returns CDR1 GTSNPN and CDR2 SVGIG (reference sequence). The CDR3 contains 17 residues. V gave up 1 base and J gave up 8 bases; unmatched junction bases: 14.

The rearrangement links TRBV19 to TRBJ1-4; maybe TRBD1 (6 bases). V was trimmed by 2 bases and J by 10 bases, leaving 8 bases between them. The CDR3 runs to 12 residues. CDR1 is LNHDA and CDR2 is SQIVND in the germline V gene (reference sequence). CDR3 protein: CASSIQDRKLFF. Written as DNA, the CDR3 is TGTGCCAGTAGTATACAGGACAGAAAACTGTTTTTT.

The chain combines TRBV5-1 with TRBJ2-1; TRBD2 matches 12 bases. This CDR3 contains 15 residues. The V segment lost 3 bases and the J segment 10 bases; nucleotides outside the gene matches: 8. CDR1 SGHRS and CDR2 YFSETQ come from the germline V gene. CDR3 region: CASSSSASGRGEQFF. The DNA of the CDR3 is TGCGCCAGCAGCTCCTCGGCTAGCGGGAGGGGAGAGCAGTTCTTC.

Only a few counts were recorded for this clone. The chain recombines TRBV19 with TRBJ2-7; 7 nucleotides agree with TRBD1. The CDR3 spans 14 residues. Per the germline V gene, CDR1 is LNHDA and CDR2 is SQIVND (reference sequence). V was pared by 5 bases and J by 4 bases, with 8 bases of the junction left unmatched. CDR3 sequence (DNA): TGTGCCAGTAGTCCGACAGGGAGACGGTACGAGCAGTACTTC. It yields the protein CASSPTGRRYEQYF.

The chain uses TRBV7-9 and TRBJ1-5; D unresolved. The germline gives CDR1 SEHNR, CDR2 FQNEAQ (reference sequence). V lost 5 bases, J lost 1 base, and 9 bases lay in between. The CDR3 runs 14 residues. Here the CDR3 reads CASSKVESNQPQHF. CDR3 coding DNA: TGTGCCAGCAGCAAAGTAGAGAGCAATCAGCCCCAGCATTTT.

J is TRBJ2-7 and V is TRBV11-1; TRBD1 matches at 7 bases. Germline CDR1 reads SGHAT; CDR2 reads FQDESV (reference sequence). The CDR3 has 14 amino acids. With V trimmed by 5 bases and J by 2 bases, 6 bases remained unmatched. CDR3 bases: TGTGCCAGCAGCACACTGCAGGGGGCCTACGAGCAGTACTTC. It is translated as CASSTLQGAYEQYF.

This chain uses TRBV7-9 with TRBJ1-4; TRBD1 aligns across 7 bases. This CDR3 spans 15 amino acids. V shed 6 bases, J shed 3 bases, and the junction held 7 bases outside the gene matches. Per the germline V gene, CDR1 is SEHNR and CDR2 is FQNEAQ (reference sequence). In nucleotides, the CDR3 is TGTGCCAGCAGTTCAACAGGGGAGGCTAATGAAAAACTGTTTTTT. Its translation: CASSSTGEANEKLFF.

The V and J genes are TRBV21-1 and TRBJ2-5; whether TRBD1, the table's D call, matches the DNA was not checked. TRBV21-1 is assigned pseudogene status. This CDR3 is built from 13 residues. In nucleotides, the CDR3 is TGTGCCAGCAGCAAAAGACAGGAAGAGACCCAGTACTTC. It translates to CASSKRQEETQYF.

CDR3 in DNA: TGTGCCAGCAGTTTCTCGAGCGGGAGGGGGCCCCAGTACTTC. This encodes CASSFSSGRGPQYF. J is TRBJ2-5 and V is TRBV28; 10 bases agree with TRBD2. Germline lookup yields CDR1 MDHEN and CDR2 SYDVKM. The V gene end was trimmed by 3 bases and the J gene end by 9 bases; junction bases not matched to a gene: 7. This CDR3 is built from 14 residues.

This rearrangement joins TRBV6-5 to TRBJ2-7; tentatively, D is TRBD2 (7 bases). The CDR3 runs 15 residues. Germline assignment: CDR1 MNHEY and CDR2 SVGAGI. Trimming left V 2 bases short and J 3 bases short, with 14 bases between. The DNA of the CDR3 is TGTGCCAGCAGTTACGTCGGGGGGCAGGGCTACGAGCAGTACTTC. This encodes CASSYVGGQGYEQYF.

This rearrangement joins TRBV14 to TRBJ2-1; 13 bases align to TRBD2. CDR1 is SGHDN and CDR2 is FVKESK in the germline V gene. Trimming cost V 6 bases and J 6 bases; bases outside gene matches: 11. This CDR3 has 17 residues. The DNA of the CDR3 is TGTGCCAGCAGACAGGGCCTTGGGACTAGCGGGGCCAATGAGCAGTTCTTC. Amino acid sequence: CASRQGLGTSGANEQFF.

This chain uses TRBV11-3 with TRBJ2-1; 14 bases line up with TRBD2. The germline gives CDR1 SGHNT, CDR2 YENEEA. The CDR3 extends over 15 amino acids. The V and J ends lost 6 bases and 10 bases, in that order; junction bases with no gene match: 8. The DNA for the CDR3 is TGTGCCAGCAGTTTACCGGGACTAGCGGGAGAAGAGCAGTTCTTC. Its protein product is CASSLPGLAGEEQFF. The full variable domain, with the rest looked up from reference TRBV11-3 and TRBJ2-1, is EAGVVQSPRYKIIEKKQPVAFWCNPISGHNTLYWYLQNLGQGPELLIRYENEEAVDDSQLPKDRFSAERLKGVDSTLKIQPAELGDSAVYLCASSLPGLAGEEQFFGPGTRLTVL.

This chain's CDR3 is CASRPGTGSSYNSPLHF. The DNA for the CDR3 is TGTGCCAGCAGACCCGGGACAGGGAGCTCCTATAATTCACCCCTCCACTTT. This chain uses TRBV27 with TRBJ1-6; 9 bases agree with TRBD1. The CDR3 is 17 amino acids. Unmatched junction bases numbered 6, after V lost 6 bases and J lost 0 bases. Germline loops: CDR1 MNHEY, CDR2 SMNVEV (reference sequence).

About this clone: Relative to the germline gene, one junction end is altered; a read error may explain this. V usage is TRBV6-1 and J usage is TRBJ2-3; 8 bases map to TRBD2. Germline CDR1 and CDR2: MNHNS and SASEGT. The CDR3 has 15 residues. The CDR3 DNA follows: TGTGCCAGCAGCGAAGCGGGGGCCATCACAGATACGCAGTATTTT. It yields the protein CASSEAGAITDTQYF.

The J gene is TRBJ1-1, the V gene TRBV3-1 (or the pseudogene TRBV3-2); D call uncertain. Germline V lookup: CDR1 LGHDT, CDR2 YNNKEL (reference sequence). Trimming shortened V by 0 bases and J by 6 bases, and 8 bases separated the two germline ends. This CDR3 is 13 amino acids long. CDR3 coding DNA: TGTGCCAGCAGCCAAGAAAGCGGTTCTGAAGCTTTCTTT. Translation gives CASSQESGSEAFF.

The V and J genes are TRBV19 and TRBJ2-1; TRBD2 aligns across 14 bases. CDR3 size: 16 residues. After removal of 1 base from V and 4 bases from J, the junction contained 0 bases not matched to a gene. Per germline, CDR1 LNHDA and CDR2 SQIVND (reference sequence). The chain's CDR3 is CASSIGTSGRYNEQFF. DNA of the CDR3: TGTGCCAGTAGTATAGGGACTAGCGGGAGGTACAATGAGCAGTTCTTC.

This chain uses TRBV9 with TRBJ2-1; no clear D gene. Germline CDR1 reads SGDLS; CDR2 reads YYNGEE. V shed 4 bases and J shed 5 bases, with 10 bases lying between them. This CDR3 region has 13 residues. CDR3 coding DNA: TGTGCCAGCAGCCCCTACTTGAACAATGAGCAGTTCTTC. Its translation is CASSPYLNNEQFF.

The CDR3 sequence is CASSLDEGEQYF. Written as DNA, the CDR3 is TGTGCCAGCAGCTTAGATGAGGGCGAGCAGTACTTC. The chain links TRBV11-2 to TRBJ2-7, with D perhaps TRBD2 (5 bases). Germline V gene lookup returns CDR1 SGHAT and CDR2 FQNNGV. This CDR3 region has 12 residues. V gave up 0 bases and J gave up 6 bases, with 6 bases separating them.

The rearrangement links TRBV9 to TRBJ1-5, with D unresolved. Per the germline V gene, CDR1 is SGDLS and CDR2 is YYNGEE. This CDR3 has 13 residues. The germline V and J ends were trimmed by 4 bases and 3 bases, with 8 bases remaining between them. This chain's CDR3 is CASSNDINQPQHF. CDR3 sequence (DNA): TGTGCCAGCAGCAACGACATCAATCAGCCCCAGCATTTT.

Here the CDR3 DNA reads TGTGCCAGCAGTACACTACAGGGGGCGGCTAATGAAAAACTGTTTTTT. Translating gives CASSTLQGAANEKLFF. The chain combines TRBV25-1 with TRBJ1-4; TRBD1 matches at 9 bases. V gave up 5 bases and J gave up 3 bases; unmatched junction bases: 7. Germline V gene lookup returns CDR1 MGHDK and CDR2 SYGVNS. There are 16 residues in the CDR3.

The V and J genes are TRBV6-5 and TRBJ2-7, with D possibly matching TRBD1 (6 bases). The CDR3 length is 14 residues. Per germline, CDR1 MNHEY and CDR2 SVGAGI. Trimming pared 6 bases from V and 8 bases from J, leaving 20 bases between. The CDR3 coding sequence is TGTGCCAGCAGCCATGGACAGCCCCCAGGGAAGCAGTACTTC. Translated: CASSHGQPPGKQYF.

The chain combines TRBV6-5 with TRBJ1-3; D perhaps matches TRBD1 (5 bases). This CDR3 region has 14 residues. V lost 8 bases, J lost 5 bases, and 16 bases lay in between. Germline V gene sequence: CDR1 MNHEY, CDR2 SVGAGI. The CDR3 loop is CASYESGVRNTIYF. The CDR3 bases are TGTGCCAGCTATGAATCGGGGGTTAGAAACACCATATATTTT.

CDR3 region: CASSQELRPAFF. CDR3 DNA: TGTGCCAGCAGCCAAGAGTTGAGGCCAGCTTTCTTT. The chain is built from TRBV14 and TRBJ1-1, with no clear D. Germline V lookup: CDR1 SGHDN, CDR2 FVKESK. The CDR3 runs 12 residues. Trimming removed 0 bases at V and 10 bases at J, with 9 bases between.

CDR3 coding DNA: TGTGCCAGCAGTCAGGACAGGGAGATTGAGCCCCAGCATTTT. Its translation is CASSQDREIEPQHF. The V gene is TRBV7-9, the J gene TRBJ1-5; 8 nucleotides match TRBD1. Losses at the gene ends were 6 bases for V and 8 bases for J; bases not matched to a gene: 9. Germline V gives CDR1 SEHNR, CDR2 FQNEAQ (reference sequence). The CDR3 totals 14 residues.

This clone was seen more than once but under ten times. The rearrangement uses TRBV7-9 and TRBJ1-2; D may be TRBD1 (6 bases). The V and J ends lost 1 base and 14 bases respectively, with 11 bases between them. CDR3 length equals 11 residues. Germline CDR1 reads SEHNR; CDR2 reads FQNEAQ (reference sequence). This CDR3 is CASSLGQGKTF. Here the CDR3 DNA reads TGTGCCAGCAGCTTAGGTCAGGGGAAAACCTTC.

J is TRBJ1-6 and V is TRBV28; 8 bases are a match to TRBD1. Germline CDR1 reads MDHEN; CDR2 reads SYDVKM. Trimming at V came to 6 bases and at J to 8 bases, leaving 3 bases not matched to a gene. The length of the CDR3 is 13 residues. CDR3 protein: CASRPGGHSPLHF. The CDR3 nucleotides are TGTGCCAGCAGACCAGGGGGCCATTCACCCCTCCACTTT.

This rearrangement joins TRBV30 to TRBJ1-3; 9 positions match TRBD1. Germline V gives CDR1 GTSNPN, CDR2 SVGIG (reference sequence). Losses at the gene ends were 5 bases for V and 9 bases for J; bases not matched to a gene: 14. This CDR3 comprises 15 residues. CDR3 DNA: TGTGCCTGGCGCCTCGCACAGGGGGCAGCGGGCACCATATATTTT. Translation: CAWRLAQGAAGTIYF.